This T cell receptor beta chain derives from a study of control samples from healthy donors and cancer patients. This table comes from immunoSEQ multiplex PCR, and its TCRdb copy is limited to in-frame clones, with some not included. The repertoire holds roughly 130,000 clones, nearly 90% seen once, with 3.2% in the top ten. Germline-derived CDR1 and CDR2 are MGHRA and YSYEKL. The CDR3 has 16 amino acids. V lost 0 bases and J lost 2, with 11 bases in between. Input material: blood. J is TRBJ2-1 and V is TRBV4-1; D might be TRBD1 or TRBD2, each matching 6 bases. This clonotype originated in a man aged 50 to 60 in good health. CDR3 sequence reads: CASSQDRGGAYNEQFF. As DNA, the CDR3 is TGCGCCAGCAGCCAAGACAGGGGAGGTGCCTACAATGAGCAGTTCTTC.